The 14 T cell receptor beta chains below were found in one sample sequenced in a study of cytomegalovirus exposure and HLA in healthy donors. This PCR relied on a set of 60 Vbeta primers and 13 Jbeta primers. The method was immunoSEQ multiplex PCR; TCRdb's version includes in-frame clones alone and lacks a portion of them. The sample lists under 200,000 clones, around 90% occurring once. Sequences were obtained from PBMCs. These receptors all come from a boy younger than 10 in good health and CMV-seronegative.

With regard to this clone: An end of the junction differs from the germline gene, which may be a read error. This rearrangement joins TRBV7-3 to TRBJ1-1, with D possibly being TRBD1 (6 bases). Germline assignment: CDR1 SGHTA and CDR2 FQGTGA. The CDR3 loop spans 15 amino acids. Written as DNA, the CDR3 is TGTTCCAGCAGCTTAACGGCAGGGGATAACACTGAAGCTTTCTTT. Its protein product is CSSSLTAGDNTEAFF.

The chain is built from TRBV7-2 and TRBJ2-7, with a weak D call TRBD1 (5 bases). CDR3 length: 14 amino acids. CDR1 and CDR2 from the germline V gene are SGHTA and FQGNSA. V lost 4 bases and J 3 bases, leaving 13 bases between the germline ends. The CDR3 is CASSSLVGHYEQYF. The DNA of the CDR3 is TGTGCCAGCAGCTCATTAGTGGGGCACTACGAGCAGTACTTC.

The chain has TRBV21-1 and TRBJ2-7; whether TRBD2, the table's D call, matches the DNA was not checked. TRBV21-1 is deemed a pseudogene. The CDR3 is 14 amino acids. CDR3: CARPKGAGSYEQYF. CDR3 sequence (DNA): TGTGCCCGCCCTAAGGGTGCGGGATCCTACGAGCAGTACTTC.

The rearrangement links TRBV27 to TRBJ1-2, with a tentative D call TRBD1 (5 bases). The V gene lost 0 bases and the J gene lost 8 bases, with 22 bases spanning the gap. CDR3 length equals 17 residues. Germline-derived CDR1 and CDR2 are MNHEY and SMNVEV (reference sequence). The CDR3 DNA sequence: TGTGCCAGCAGTTTATCGAGAGTTGGGACCGGGAGCGGGGGCTACACCTTC. Protein product: CASSLSRVGTGSGGYTF.

The chain uses TRBV28 and TRBJ2-7; TRBD1 is a possible D gene (6 bases). This CDR3 contains 13 residues. The ends were cut back, 6 bases at V and 3 bases at J, with 12 bases in the middle. The germline V gene has CDR1 MDHEN and CDR2 SYDVKM. In nucleotides, the CDR3 is TGTGCCAGCAGCAACAGGGTTATCTACGAGCAGTACTTC. Amino acids: CASSNRVIYEQYF.

The chain joins TRBV28 to TRBJ2-7; D is uncertain. From germline, CDR1 is MDHEN and CDR2 SYDVKM. Trimming took 5 bases from V and 7 from J, leaving 12 bases between them. The CDR3 runs 12 residues. CDR3 in DNA: TGTGCCAGCAGTGTTTCGGGTTCTGAGCAGTACTTC. Encoded protein: CASSVSGSEQYF.

The gene calls are TRBV4-2 and TRBJ2-7; 12 bases are a match to TRBD1. The V segment lost 2 bases and the J segment 7 bases; nucleotides outside the gene matches: 12. The CDR3 is made up of 17 amino acids. CDR1 LGHNA and CDR2 YNFKEQ come from the germline V gene. The CDR3 nucleotides read TGTGCCAGCAGCCAACAAATGCCGGGACAGGGGGCGGGGGAGCAGTACTTC. It is translated as CASSQQMPGQGAGEQYF.

The chain combines TRBV28 with TRBJ1-2; possible D gene TRBD1, 5 bases. CDR3 length: 18 amino acids. The germline CDR1 and CDR2 sequences are MDHEN and SYDVKM. V lost 6 bases and J lost 0, with 23 bases in between. This CDR3 reads CASRDALGESVANYGYTF. The CDR3 DNA reads TGTGCCAGCAGGGACGCTCTAGGGGAATCGGTCGCTAACTATGGCTACACCTTC.

The V and J genes are TRBV30 and TRBJ1-5, with 9 bases lining up with TRBD1. Germline CDR1 reads GTSNPN; CDR2 reads SVGIG (reference sequence). There are 15 residues in the CDR3. The V segment lost 2 bases and the J segment 1 base; nucleotides outside the gene matches: 3. CDR3 protein: CAWSIGQGSNQPQHF. CDR3 sequence (DNA): TGTGCCTGGAGTATCGGACAGGGGAGCAATCAGCCCCAGCATTTT.

The genes are TRBV10-2 and TRBJ2-1, with 11 bases lining up with TRBD2. The CDR3 contains 13 residues. V dropped 9 bases and J dropped 3; count of bases not matched to a gene: 1. The germline gives CDR1 WSHSY, CDR2 SAAADI. The CDR3 is CASGTSGYNEQFF. CDR3 bases: TGCGCCAGTGGGACTAGCGGCTACAATGAGCAGTTCTTC.

This clone has only one observation. The chain has TRBV29-1 and TRBJ1-2; D is undetermined. Germline CDR1 reads SQVTM; CDR2 reads ANQGSEA. Trimming left V 4 bases short and J 6 bases short, with 12 bases between. The CDR3 contains 12 residues. CDR3 in DNA: TGCAGCGTTGGCGGCCCTCGAAATGGCTACACCTTC. This codes for CSVGGPRNGYTF.

This rearrangement joins TRBV11-1 to TRBJ1-1, with TRBD1 matching 7 bases. The CDR3 extends over 16 amino acids. V trimming: 0 bases; J trimming: 0 bases; junction bases outside the gene matches: 4. In germline, CDR1 is SGHAT, CDR2 FQDESV (reference sequence). This CDR3 is CASSLASGQLNTEAFF. The CDR3 nucleotides read TGTGCCAGCAGCTTAGCATCGGGACAGTTGAACACTGAAGCTTTCTTT. The full variable domain, its missing parts supplied by reference TRBV11-1 and TRBJ1-1, is EAEVAQSPRYKITEKSQAVAFWCDPISGHATLYWYRQILGQGPELLVQFQDESVVDDSQLPKDRFSAERLKGVDSTLKIQPAELGDSAMYLCASSLASGQLNTEAFFGQGTRLTVV.

The chain has TRBV6-1 and TRBJ1-6; TRBD1 matches at 9 bases. V was clipped by 5 bases and J by 10 bases; unmatched bases: 6. CDR1 and CDR2 from the germline V gene are MNHNS and SASEGT. The CDR3 is 14 amino acids. The chain's CDR3 is CASSLRQGESPLHF. CDR3 nucleotides: TGTGCCAGCAGTTTAAGACAGGGGGAATCACCCCTCCACTTT.

The chain uses TRBV2 and TRBJ2-3, with 9 bases lining up with TRBD2. The V and J ends lost 6 bases and 13 bases, in that order; junction bases with no gene match: 14. This CDR3 contains 14 residues. The germline V gene encodes CDR1 SNHLY and CDR2 FYNNEI. Here the CDR3 reads CASRDVSGGLGEYF. The CDR3 nucleotides read TGTGCCAGCAGGGACGTAAGCGGGGGGTTGGGGGAGTATTTT.